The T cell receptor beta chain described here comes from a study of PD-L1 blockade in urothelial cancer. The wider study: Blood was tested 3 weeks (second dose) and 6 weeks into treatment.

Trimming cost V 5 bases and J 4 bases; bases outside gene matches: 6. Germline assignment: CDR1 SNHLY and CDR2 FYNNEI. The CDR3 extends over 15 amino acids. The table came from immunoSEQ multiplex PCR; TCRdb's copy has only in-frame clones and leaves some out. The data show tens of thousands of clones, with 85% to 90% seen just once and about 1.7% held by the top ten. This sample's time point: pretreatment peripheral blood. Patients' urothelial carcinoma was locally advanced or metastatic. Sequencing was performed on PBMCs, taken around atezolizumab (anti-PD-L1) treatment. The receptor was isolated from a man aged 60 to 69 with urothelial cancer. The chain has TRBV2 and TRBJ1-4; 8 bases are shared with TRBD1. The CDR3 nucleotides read TGTGCCAGCAGTTCTCAGGGGGCTGGTAATGAAAAACTGTTTTTT. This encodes CASSSQGAGNEKLFF.